This passage covers 10 T cell receptor beta chains from one sample sequenced in a study of STAT5B mutations in CD4+ large granular lymphocyte leukemia. The table came from immunoSEQ multiplex PCR; TCRdb's copy has only in-frame clones and leaves some out. The data hold approximately 33,000 clones, with roughly three quarters observed a single time. What was sequenced was CD4+ T cells from blood buffy coats. The receptors derive from a human donor in good health.

This clone was counted a few times. This chain links TRBV25-1 with TRBJ1-2; D is ambiguous. This CDR3 spans 13 amino acids. Looked up from germline, CDR1 is MGHDK and CDR2 is SYGVNS. Trimming cost V 2 bases and J 8 bases, with 12 bases left between them. CDR3 sequence (DNA): TGTGCCAGCAGTGAACTCGGACGGTCAGGCTACACCTTC. This codes for CASSELGRSGYTF.

This sequence joins TRBV30 and TRBJ2-3, with D uncertain. Germline V gene sequence: CDR1 GTSNPN, CDR2 SVGIG (reference sequence). V shed 0 bases and J shed 6 bases, with 19 bases lying between them. The CDR3 spans 16 residues. The DNA of the CDR3 is TGTGCCTGGAGTGTTTCCCGGGTCGTCGGTCGGGATACGCAGTATTTT. Translated, it gives CAWSVSRVVGRDTQYF.

The chain carries TRBV4-3 and TRBJ2-5; D gene uncertain. V was trimmed by 5 bases and J by 7 bases, leaving 11 bases between them. The CDR3 runs to 12 residues. Germline V gene data show CDR1 as LGHNA and CDR2 as YSLEER. The CDR3 bases are TGCGCCAGCAGCTCCCCCCCGGGGACCCAGTACTTC. The encoded protein is CASSSPPGTQYF.

The CDR3 loop is CASSLSHTEAFF. CDR3 nucleotides: TGTGCCAGCAGCTTATCTCACACTGAAGCTTTCTTT. The chain joins TRBV11-2 to TRBJ1-1; no clear D. Trimming stripped 2 bases from V and 3 bases from J, with 4 bases between. Germline values: CDR1 SGHAT, CDR2 FQNNGV. This CDR3 contains 12 residues.

J is TRBJ1-2 and V is TRBV11-2, with D uncertain. With 0 bases removed from V and 8 bases from J, the gap between germline ends came to 10 bases. The CDR3 runs to 13 residues. The V gene's germline CDR1 is SGHAT and CDR2 FQNNGV. DNA of the CDR3: TGTGCCAGCAGCTTAGAAGGGATTCGGGGCTACACCTTC. Encoded protein: CASSLEGIRGYTF.

The rearrangement joins TRBV29-1 to TRBJ1-1; no clear D. The ends were cut back, 1 base at V and 1 base at J, with 7 bases in the middle. Germline V gene sequence: CDR1 SQVTM, CDR2 ANQGSEA. This CDR3 has 13 residues. The CDR3: CSVEGLENTEAFF. The CDR3 DNA follows: TGCAGCGTTGAAGGACTGGAGAACACTGAAGCTTTCTTT.

This rearrangement joins TRBV28 to TRBJ1-2, with TRBD1 matching 10 bases. The V gene end was trimmed by 4 bases and the J gene end by 7 bases; junction bases not matched to a gene: 9. The CDR3 consists of 15 residues. Germline values: CDR1 MDHEN, CDR2 SYDVKM. The chain's CDR3 is CASSSTGGADFGYTF. The CDR3 DNA reads TGTGCCAGCAGTTCGACAGGGGGCGCCGATTTTGGCTACACCTTC.

The CDR3 loop is CASSTRGPPLHF. In DNA form, the CDR3 reads TGTGCCAGTAGTACCAGGGGGCCTCCCCTCCACTTT. The chain uses TRBV19 and TRBJ1-6; 8 nucleotides agree with TRBD1. V lost 4 bases and J lost 13; bases outside the gene matches: 3. The CDR3 has 12 amino acids. From germline, CDR1 is LNHDA and CDR2 SQIVND (reference sequence).

This rearrangement joins TRBV2 to TRBJ2-5; no clear D. V was clipped by 0 bases and J by 1 base, with 12 bases between them. Germline-derived CDR1 and CDR2 are SNHLY and FYNNEI. The CDR3 extends over 16 amino acids. The chain's CDR3 is CASSEALRRTQETQYF. CDR3 nucleotide sequence: TGTGCCAGCAGTGAAGCGCTTCGGCGGACCCAAGAGACCCAGTACTTC.

The rearrangement joins TRBV5-1 to TRBJ2-7; 10 bases are shared with TRBD1. The germline gives CDR1 SGHRS, CDR2 YFSETQ. The CDR3 covers 15 residues. The V segment lost 1 base and the J segment 2 bases; nucleotides outside the gene matches: 3. This CDR3 reads CASSLTGTGAYEQYF. CDR3 nucleotides: TGCGCCAGCAGCTTGACCGGGACAGGGGCCTACGAGCAGTACTTC. The whole variable domain, remainder taken from reference TRBV5-1 and TRBJ2-7, is KAGVTQTPRYLIKTRGQQVTLSCSPISGHRSVSWYQQTPGQGLQFLFEYFSETQRNKGNFPGRFSGRQFSNSRSEMNVSTLELGDSALYLCASSLTGTGAYEQYFGPGTRLTVT.